A single sample is the source of the 14 T cell receptor beta chains below, sequenced in a study of identifying expanded T cells in peripheral blood. Generated by immunoSEQ multiplex PCR, the TCRdb table keeps only in-frame clones and is missing some. The sample lists approximately 50,000 clones; less than 85% were seen once. The material sequenced was blood. All receptors come from a person between 18 and 75 years old in good health.

V gene TRBV7-2 combines with J gene TRBJ2-5, with D perhaps matching TRBD2 (6 bases). Germline loops: CDR1 SGHTA, CDR2 FQGNSA. This CDR3 contains 15 residues. V shed 5 bases and J shed 5 bases, with 18 bases lying between them. The CDR3 region is CASSQSPGELETQYF. The CDR3 DNA reads as TGTGCCAGCAGCCAAAGCCCGGGGGAACTGGAGACCCAGTACTTC.

DNA of the CDR3: TGCGCCAGCAGCCCCGGACAGGGGGCCGTCCTTAAGGGCTACACCTTC. This translates into CASSPGQGAVLKGYTF. V usage is TRBV5-1 and J usage is TRBJ1-2, with 11 bases fitting TRBD1. The CDR3 consists of 16 residues. Germline V gene lookup returns CDR1 SGHRS and CDR2 YFSETQ. The ends lost 4 bases at V and 8 bases at J; junction bases unmatched: 13.

The V gene is TRBV6-6, the J gene TRBJ1-5, with a possible D match to TRBD1 (6 bases). This CDR3 has 14 amino acids. The V end was cut by 10 bases, the J end by 4 bases, with 17 bases between. Germline values: CDR1 MNHNY, CDR2 SVGAGI (reference sequence). The CDR3 nucleotides are TGTGCCACCTCGACCGGGACATTTAATCAGCCCCAGCATTTT. Translating gives CATSTGTFNQPQHF.

A few counts support this clone. This chain joins TRBV7-9 and TRBJ1-1, with D possibly TRBD1 on 6 matching bases. CDR1 and CDR2 (germline): SEHNR, FQNEAQ (reference sequence). V was clipped by 4 bases and J by 4 bases, with 22 bases between them. The CDR3 runs 17 residues. CDR3 sequence reads: CASSSHSKKGVRTEAFF. The CDR3 DNA sequence: TGTGCCAGCAGCTCTCACTCCAAAAAGGGGGTCCGCACTGAAGCTTTCTTT.

The chain links TRBV4-2 to TRBJ2-5; TRBD1 might be the D (6 bases). The CDR3 is 16 amino acids. Trimming removed 2 bases at V and 3 bases at J, with 16 bases between. Germline V lookup: CDR1 LGHNA, CDR2 YNFKEQ. CDR3 bases: TGTGCCAGCAGCCAACAATCTAGAGGGGGAGAAGAGACCCAGTACTTC. Amino acids: CASSQQSRGGEETQYF.

The J gene is TRBJ2-3, the V gene TRBV19; 9 bases are a match to TRBD1. Trimming removed 5 bases from V and 5 bases from J; junction bases left unmatched: 8. The CDR3 sequence is 15 residues long. Per germline, CDR1 LNHDA and CDR2 SQIVND (reference sequence). The CDR3 region is CASSWDRVNLDTQYF. The CDR3 nucleotides are TGTGCCAGTAGTTGGGACAGGGTCAATCTAGATACGCAGTATTTT.

The V and J genes are TRBV18 and TRBJ2-7; D gene ambiguous. This CDR3 has 14 amino acids. The V gene lost 0 bases and the J gene lost 4 bases, with 10 bases spanning the gap. Germline assignment: CDR1 KGHSH and CDR2 LQKENI. The CDR3: CASSPPQRSYEQYF. In DNA form, the CDR3 reads TGTGCCAGCTCACCACCACAGCGCAGTTACGAGCAGTACTTC.

The V call is TRBV7-7, the J call TRBJ2-2; 14 nucleotides align to TRBD2. Looked up from germline, CDR1 is SSHAT and CDR2 is FNYEAQ (reference sequence). With V trimmed by 5 bases and J by 6 bases, 5 bases remained unmatched. The CDR3 contains 16 residues. The CDR3 nucleotides are TGTGCCAGCAGCCGACTAGCGGGGGGGCAGGCCGGGGAGCTGTTTTTT. Protein sequence: CASSRLAGGQAGELFF. Full variable domain (missing parts from reference TRBV7-7 and TRBJ2-2): GAGVSQSPRYKVTKRGQDVTLRCDPISSHATLYWYQQALGQGPEFLTYFNYEAQPDKSGLPSDRFSAERPEGSISTLTIQRTEQRDSAMYRCASSRLAGGQAGELFFGEGSRLTVL.

This rearrangement joins TRBV4-2 to TRBJ2-3; D gene unclear. Germline CDR1 LGHNA, CDR2 YNFKEQ. V was shortened by 0 bases and J by 5 bases, with 12 bases between the two germline ends. The CDR3 is made up of 15 amino acids. The CDR3 DNA sequence: TGTGCCAGCAGCCAAGATCGCAGCCCCGAAGATACGCAGTATTTT. Amino acids: CASSQDRSPEDTQYF.

The V gene is TRBV5-4, the J gene TRBJ1-2, with D maybe TRBD1 (6 bases). Germline CDR1 is SGHNT and CDR2 is YYREEE (reference sequence). Between the trimmed V and J ends, which lost 0 bases and 1 base, there was a span of 13 bases. The CDR3 is 16 amino acids. CDR3 amino acids: CASSLGYRVSNYGYTF. DNA of the CDR3: TGTGCCAGCAGCTTGGGGTACAGGGTGAGTAACTATGGCTACACCTTC.

The chain couples TRBV27 to TRBJ2-2; 11 bases fit TRBD1. V lost 4 bases and J lost 5; bases outside the gene matches: 9. Germline lookup yields CDR1 MNHEY and CDR2 SMNVEV (reference sequence). The CDR3 totals 17 residues. CDR3: CASSWGRDRGVTGELFF. The CDR3 DNA reads TGTGCCAGCAGTTGGGGAAGGGACAGGGGGGTAACCGGGGAGCTGTTTTTT.

The chain employs TRBV19 and TRBJ2-3; D may be TRBD1 (6 bases). The CDR3 sequence is 14 residues long. Trimming left V 6 bases short and J 6 bases short, with 16 bases between. Germline lookup yields CDR1 LNHDA and CDR2 SQIVND (reference sequence). The CDR3 DNA follows: TGTGCCAGTAGAAGGGGAGAGGGGGTCGATACGCAGTATTTT. Its protein product is CASRRGEGVDTQYF.

V usage is TRBV27 and J usage is TRBJ2-7, with D tentatively TRBD1 (5 bases). Germline lookup yields CDR1 MNHEY and CDR2 SMNVEV (reference sequence). CDR3 size: 13 residues. The V and J ends lost 0 bases and 6 bases respectively, with 9 bases between them. CDR3 region: CASSLSRALEQYF. The CDR3 DNA sequence: TGTGCCAGCAGTTTATCCAGGGCCCTCGAGCAGTACTTC.

V and J are TRBV6-1 and TRBJ2-1; D perhaps matches TRBD2 (9 bases). The CDR3 sequence is 15 residues long. Germline loops: CDR1 MNHNS, CDR2 SASEGT. V was pared by 10 bases and J by 8 bases, with 24 bases between. CDR3 region: CATRGLAGYRDEQFF. The CDR3 DNA follows: TGTGCCACCAGGGGGCTAGCGGGGTATCGGGATGAGCAGTTCTTC.